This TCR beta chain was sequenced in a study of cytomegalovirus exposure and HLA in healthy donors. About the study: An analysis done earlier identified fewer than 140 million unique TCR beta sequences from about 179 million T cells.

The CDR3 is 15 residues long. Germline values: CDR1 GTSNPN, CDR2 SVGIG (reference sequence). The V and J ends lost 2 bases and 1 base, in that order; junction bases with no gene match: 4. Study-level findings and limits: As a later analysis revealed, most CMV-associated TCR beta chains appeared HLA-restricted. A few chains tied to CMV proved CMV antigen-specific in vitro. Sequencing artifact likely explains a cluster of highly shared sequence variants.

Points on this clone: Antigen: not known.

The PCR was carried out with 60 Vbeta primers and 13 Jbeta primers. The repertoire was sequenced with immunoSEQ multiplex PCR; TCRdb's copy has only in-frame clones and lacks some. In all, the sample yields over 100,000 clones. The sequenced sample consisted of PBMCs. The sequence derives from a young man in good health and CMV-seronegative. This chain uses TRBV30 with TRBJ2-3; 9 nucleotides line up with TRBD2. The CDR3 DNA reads TGTGCCTGGAGTCTGGTAGCGGGGGGCACAGATACGCAGTATTTT. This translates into CAWSLVAGGTDTQYF.